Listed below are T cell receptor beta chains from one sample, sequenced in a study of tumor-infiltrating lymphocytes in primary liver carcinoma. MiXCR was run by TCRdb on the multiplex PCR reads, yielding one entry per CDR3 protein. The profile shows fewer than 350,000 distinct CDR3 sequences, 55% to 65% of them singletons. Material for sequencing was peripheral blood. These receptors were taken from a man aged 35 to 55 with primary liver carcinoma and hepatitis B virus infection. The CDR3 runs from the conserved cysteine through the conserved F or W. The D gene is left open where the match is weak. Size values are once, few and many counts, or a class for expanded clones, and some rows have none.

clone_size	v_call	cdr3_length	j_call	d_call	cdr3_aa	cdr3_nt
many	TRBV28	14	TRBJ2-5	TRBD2	CASSSTSGFETQYF	TGTGCCAGCAGCTCGACTAGCGGGTTTGAGACCCAGTACTTC
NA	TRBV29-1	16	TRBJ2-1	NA	CSVGARWGESYNEQFF	TGCAGCGTTGGAGCGAGGTGGGGGGAATCCTACAATGAGCAGTTCTTC
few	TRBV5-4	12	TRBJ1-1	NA	CASSPRRGAAFF	TGTGCCAGCAGCCCCAGGAGAGGGGCCGCTTTCTTT
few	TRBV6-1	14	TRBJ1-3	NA	CASRPDSSGNTIYF	TGTGCCAGCAGGCCGGACTCATCTGGAAACACCATATATTTT
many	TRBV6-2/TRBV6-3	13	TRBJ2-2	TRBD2	CATGTSAPGELFF	TGTGCCACCGGGACTAGCGCGCCCGGGGAGCTGTTTTTT
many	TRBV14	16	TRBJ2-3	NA	CASSHRSAVGSGTQYF	TGTGCCAGCAGCCACCGAAGTGCAGTAGGTAGCGGTACGCAGTATTTT
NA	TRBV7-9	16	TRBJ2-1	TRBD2	CASSLAGGRSYNEQLF	TGTGCCAGCAGCCTGGCGGGAGGGCGCTCCTACAATGAGCAGCTCTTC
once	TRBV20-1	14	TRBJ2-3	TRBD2	CNAESREGQTAQYF	TGCAATGCTGAGAGCCGGGAGGGCCAGACCGCGCAGTATTTT
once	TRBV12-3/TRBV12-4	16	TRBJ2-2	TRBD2	CANRLTGGLNTGVLFF	TGTGCCAACAGGCTGACGGGGGGACTGAACACCGGGGTGCTGTTTTTT
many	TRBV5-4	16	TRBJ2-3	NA	CASSLGRAQGVDTQYF	TGTGCCAGCAGCTTGGGCCGGGCCCAGGGAGTGGATACGCAGTATTTT
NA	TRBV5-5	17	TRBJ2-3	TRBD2	CASRPTGTSGSGYTQYF	TGTGCCAGCAGACCGACCGGGACTAGCGGGAGTGGATATACGCAGTATTTT
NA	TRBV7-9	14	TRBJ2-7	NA	CASSLGILSYEQYF	TGTGCCAGCAGCTTAGGAATCCTAAGCTACGAGCAGTACTTC
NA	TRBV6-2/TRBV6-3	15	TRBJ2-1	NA	CASRETGLQYNEQFF	TGTGCCAGCAGAGAGACAGGACTTCAATACAATGAGCAGTTCTTC
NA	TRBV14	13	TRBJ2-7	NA	CASSQTSSYEQYF	TGTGCCAGCAGCCAAACTAGCAGCTACGAGCAGTACTTC
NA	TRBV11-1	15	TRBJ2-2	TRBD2	CASSRLAGATGELFF	TGTGCCAGCAGCCGACTAGCGGGAGCCACCGGGGAGCTGTTTTTT
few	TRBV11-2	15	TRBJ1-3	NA	CASSLDTISGNTIYF	TGTGCCAGCAGCTTAGACACAATCTCTGGAAACACCATATATTTT
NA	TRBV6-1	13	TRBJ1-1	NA	CASNVQGRTEAFF	TGTGCCAGCAATGTACAGGGTAGGACTGAAGCTTTCTTT
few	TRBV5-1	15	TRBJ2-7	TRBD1	CASSFAGTGGSEQYF	TGCGCCAGCAGCTTTGCCGGGACAGGGGGGTCCGAGCAGTACTTC
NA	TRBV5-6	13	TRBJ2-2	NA	CVSSLQGTGELFF	TGTGTCAGCAGCCTCCAGGGCACAGGGGAGCTGTTTTTT
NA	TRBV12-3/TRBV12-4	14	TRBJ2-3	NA	CVSSPLPNTDTQYF	TGTGTCAGCAGCCCGTTACCTAACACAGATACGCAGTATTTT
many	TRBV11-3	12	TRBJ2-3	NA	CASSLGEDTQYF	TGTGCCAGCAGCTTAGGGGAAGATACGCAGTATTTT
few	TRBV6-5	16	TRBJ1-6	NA	CASSPRAGSYNSPLHF	TGTGCCAGCAGTCCTCGGGCAGGCTCCTATAATTCACCCCTCCACTTT